Below are 28 T cell receptor beta chains sequenced from a single sample in a study of blood T cell repertoires in COVID-19. The assay was immunoSEQ multiplex PCR, and TCRdb's table has in-frame clones only and misses some. Of about 28,000 clones in the sample, approximately 85% were seen once. The sample taken for sequencing was peripheral blood. These receptors were taken from a man aged 55 to 70 with COVID-19, enrolled during active disease.

CDR3 loop: CASSSFLRGAVELQETQYF. For the CDR3, the DNA is TGTGCCAGCAGTTCCTTCTTACGTGGGGCAGTCGAACTACAAGAGACCCAGTACTTC. V gene TRBV28 combines with J gene TRBJ2-5, with D possibly matching TRBD1 (5 bases). This CDR3 is 19 amino acids long. The V gene's germline CDR1 is MDHEN and CDR2 SYDVKM. V lost 4 bases and J lost 2, with 26 bases in between.

The chain links TRBV6-1 to TRBJ2-7; 11 bases match TRBD1. This CDR3 contains 16 residues. The V gene end was trimmed by 2 bases and the J gene end by 3 bases; junction bases not matched to a gene: 6. CDR1 MNHNS and CDR2 SASEGT come from the germline V gene. CDR3 loop: CASSERAGTGGYEQYF. The CDR3 region has the DNA TGTGCCAGCAGTGAAAGAGCCGGGACAGGGGGCTACGAGCAGTACTTC.

This clone appeared once. The V gene is TRBV12-3 or TRBV12-4, the J gene TRBJ2-3; D remains ambiguous. The CDR3 length is 13 residues. V gave up 7 bases and J gave up 4 bases, with 12 bases separating them. The CDR3 DNA reads as TGTGCCAGCACCCCGAGCTCGGCAGATACGCAGTATTTT. Translation: CASTPSSADTQYF.

This chain links TRBV2 with TRBJ2-1, with 12 bases identical to TRBD1. Germline V lookup: CDR1 SNHLY, CDR2 FYNNEI. This CDR3 is built from 13 residues. V lost 10 bases, J lost 7 bases, and 5 bases stayed unmatched. The CDR3 spells CAIPGQGANEQFF. The CDR3 DNA sequence: TGTGCCATACCGGGACAGGGGGCTAATGAGCAGTTCTTC.

This clone is a singleton in its sample. This chain connects TRBV30 to TRBJ1-4; 7 bases map to TRBD1. The CDR3 is made up of 14 amino acids. V lost 3 bases, J lost 4 bases, and 5 bases stayed unmatched. Germline CDR1 and CDR2: GTSNPN and SVGIG (reference sequence). CDR3 DNA sequence: TGTGCCTGGAGGCGGGACAGCCGTAATGAAAAACTGTTTTTT. Its protein product is CAWRRDSRNEKLFF.

V gene TRBV15 combines with J gene TRBJ1-1, with D perhaps TRBD1 (5 bases). From germline, CDR1 is LNHNV and CDR2 YYDKDF (reference sequence). The germline V and J ends were trimmed by 3 bases and 0 bases, with 11 bases remaining between them. The CDR3 is made up of 15 amino acids. This chain's CDR3 is CATSSTTVMNTEAFF. The CDR3 DNA sequence: TGTGCCACCAGCAGTACGACAGTCATGAACACTGAAGCTTTCTTT.

J is TRBJ2-1 and V is TRBV12-3 or TRBV12-4; D perhaps matches TRBD2 (6 bases). The germline V and J ends were trimmed by 2 bases and 12 bases, with 8 bases remaining between them. CDR3 length: 11 amino acids. CDR3 in amino acids: CASSLMEGQFF. The DNA for the CDR3 is TGTGCCAGCAGTTTAATGGAGGGGCAGTTCTTC.

The gene calls are TRBV28 and TRBJ1-4, with 8 bases matching TRBD1. V lost 3 bases, J lost 2 bases, and 14 bases stayed unmatched. This CDR3 region has 19 residues. The germline V gene encodes CDR1 MDHEN and CDR2 SYDVKM. CDR3 nucleotides: TGTGCCAGCAGTTTCCCATCAGTGGAGACAGGGGCCACTAATGAAAAACTGTTTTTT. It specifies CASSFPSVETGATNEKLFF.

V usage is TRBV24-1 and J usage is TRBJ2-7; D is uncertain. Between the trimmed V and J ends, which lost 5 bases and 3 bases, there was a span of 10 bases. The CDR3 runs to 13 residues. In germline, CDR1 is KGHDR, CDR2 SFDVKD. The CDR3 nucleotides read TGTGCCACCAGTGGTCAGACTGACTACGAGCAGTACTTC. Translating it yields CATSGQTDYEQYF.

The J gene is TRBJ1-1, the V gene TRBV28; 7 bases map to TRBD1. Germline CDR1 MDHEN, CDR2 SYDVKM. The CDR3 is 16 residues long. After removal of 0 bases from V and 4 bases from J, the junction contained 8 bases not matched to a gene. CDR3 sequence: CASSLWGAGGITEAFF. The CDR3 nucleotides read TGTGCCAGCAGTTTATGGGGGGCAGGGGGGATCACTGAAGCTTTCTTT.

In this sample, this clone turned up once. The chain couples TRBV6-5 to TRBJ2-2; 10 nucleotides agree with TRBD2. The germline V gene has CDR1 MNHEY and CDR2 SVGAGI. Losses at the gene ends were 10 bases for V and 4 bases for J; bases not matched to a gene: 3. The CDR3 is made up of 13 amino acids. CDR3 in amino acids: CATRTSGTGELFF. Written as DNA, the CDR3 is TGTGCCACCAGGACTAGCGGCACCGGGGAGCTGTTTTTT.

The chain combines TRBV19 with TRBJ1-5, with 9 positions matching TRBD1. The germline gives CDR1 LNHDA, CDR2 SQIVND (reference sequence). This CDR3 is 16 amino acids long. Losses at the gene ends were 7 bases for V and 5 bases for J; bases not matched to a gene: 12. The CDR3: CASTTGTGFLDQPQHF. In nucleotides, the CDR3 is TGTGCCAGTACCACCGGGACAGGGTTCTTGGATCAGCCCCAGCATTTT.

To note about this clone: The sample has other DNA sequences that encode this CDR3 too. The chain carries TRBV27 and TRBJ2-2, with 9 nucleotides matching TRBD1. Germline CDR1 reads MNHEY; CDR2 reads SMNVEV (reference sequence). The CDR3 spans 15 residues. After removal of 2 bases from V and 4 bases from J, the junction contained 2 bases not matched to a gene. This chain's CDR3 is CASSLRQGGTGELFF. DNA for the CDR3: TGTGCCAGCAGTTTACGACAGGGGGGCACCGGGGAGCTGTTTTTT.

This clone was seen a handful of times. The CDR3 DNA follows: TGTGCCAGCACAAACCCTACGTACGAGCAGTACTTC. Protein product: CASTNPTYEQYF. This rearrangement joins TRBV6-5 to TRBJ2-7; D is unclear. The CDR3 is 12 residues long. Per germline, CDR1 MNHEY and CDR2 SVGAGI. V lost 7 bases, J lost 4 bases, and 11 bases lay in between.

The chain couples TRBV7-9 to TRBJ1-4, with TRBD1 as a possible D gene (5 bases). The germline V and J ends were trimmed by 5 bases and 0 bases, with 19 bases remaining between them. This CDR3 region has 18 residues. CDR1 and CDR2 (germline): SEHNR, FQNEAQ (reference sequence). The CDR3 coding sequence is TGTGCCAGCAGCCCCGAAGTCCAGGGCTTTGCAACTAATGAAAAACTGTTTTTT. Encoded protein: CASSPEVQGFATNEKLFF. The full variable domain, its missing parts supplied by reference TRBV7-9 and TRBJ1-4, is DTGVSQNPRHKITKRGQNVTFRCDPISEHNRLYWYRQTLGQGPEFLTYFQNEAQLEKSRLLSDRFSAERPKGSFSTLEIQRTEQGDSAMYLCASSPEVQGFATNEKLFFGSGTQLSVL.

The chain couples TRBV6-5 to TRBJ2-5; D not resolved. The CDR3 length is 12 residues. Trimming shortened V by 4 bases and J by 7 bases, and 10 bases separated the two germline ends. Germline values: CDR1 MNHEY, CDR2 SVGAGI. The CDR3 sequence is CASSSPTSTQYF. The DNA of the CDR3 is TGTGCCAGCAGTTCCCCGACTTCGACCCAGTACTTC.

This clone has a handful of counts. V is TRBV5-4 and J is TRBJ2-4, with 9 nucleotides matching TRBD1. CDR3 length: 17 amino acids. Germline CDR1 is SGHNT and CDR2 is YYREEE (reference sequence). J gave up 5 bases and V 4 bases, and 13 bases lay outside the gene matches. The CDR3 coding sequence is TGTGCCAGCAGCCCCCAGGACAGGGGACCTGGCCAAAACATTCAGTACTTC. Encoded protein: CASSPQDRGPGQNIQYF.

CDR3 DNA: TGCGCCAGCAGCCAAGGTGACAGGTCGAACACTGAAGCTTTCTTT. It specifies CASSQGDRSNTEAFF. The chain is built from TRBV4-3 and TRBJ1-1; a weak D match, TRBD1 (6 bases). In germline, CDR1 is LGHNA, CDR2 YSLEER. The CDR3 loop spans 15 amino acids. V lost 1 base and J 1 base, leaving 10 bases between the germline ends.

The rearrangement uses TRBV9 and TRBJ2-2; D perhaps matches TRBD1 (5 bases). The CDR3 has 15 residues. Trimming left V 2 bases short and J 1 base short, with 9 bases between. Germline V lookup: CDR1 SGDLS, CDR2 YYNGEE. CDR3 in DNA: TGTGCCAGCAGCGTCGGACATCAGAACACCGGGGAGCTGTTTTTT. Its translation: CASSVGHQNTGELFF.

V and J are TRBV7-2 and TRBJ1-1; D is possibly TRBD1 (5 bases). The CDR3 is made up of 15 amino acids. V was clipped by 0 bases and J by 1 base, with 9 bases between them. CDR1 is SGHTA and CDR2 is FQGNSA in the germline V gene. The CDR3 spells CASSLALQGNTEAFF. DNA of the CDR3: TGTGCCAGCAGCTTAGCTCTTCAGGGGAACACTGAAGCTTTCTTT. Combining the CDR3 with reference TRBV7-2 and TRBJ1-1 gives the whole variable domain GAGVSQSPSNKVTEKGKDVELRCDPISGHTALYWYRQSLGQGLEFLIYFQGNSAPDKSGLPSDRFSAERTGGSVSTLTIQRTQQEDSAVYLCASSLALQGNTEAFFGQGTRLTVV.

The V gene is TRBV6-1, the J gene TRBJ1-4; the D gene is possibly TRBD1 (5 bases). The CDR3 spans 15 residues. Germline V CDR1 and CDR2: MNHNS, SASEGT. Trimming stripped 0 bases from V and 3 bases from J, with 8 bases between. CDR3 in amino acids: CASSEAGAPNEKLFF. In DNA, the CDR3 is TGTGCCAGCAGTGAAGCAGGGGCACCTAATGAAAAACTGTTTTTT.

The rearrangement links TRBV9 to TRBJ1-1; D not resolved. There are 16 residues in the CDR3. Trimming removed 4 bases from V and 3 bases from J, with 19 bases in between. Germline values: CDR1 SGDLS, CDR2 YYNGEE. Here the CDR3 DNA reads TGTGCCAGCAGCTCCCTTTCGGCACCGAGGGACACTGAAGCTTTCTTT. This encodes CASSSLSAPRDTEAFF.

This clone was seen a few times. V and J are TRBV5-1 and TRBJ1-1; D perhaps matches TRBD1 (5 bases). This CDR3 comprises 16 residues. With 0 bases removed from V and 2 bases from J, the gap between germline ends came to 14 bases. The V gene's germline CDR1 is SGHRS and CDR2 YFSETQ. CDR3 nucleotides: TGCGCCAGCAGCTTGGATACACAGGATTTTAACACTGAAGCTTTCTTT. Translation gives CASSLDTQDFNTEAFF.

V and J are TRBV11-2 and TRBJ1-2; 10 positions match TRBD1. After removal of 5 bases from V and 8 bases from J, the junction contained 8 bases not matched to a gene. The CDR3 contains 14 residues. CDR1 is SGHAT and CDR2 is FQNNGV in the germline V gene. The CDR3 nucleotides are TGTGCCAGCAGCCCAAGGACAGGGGGACTAGGCTACACCTTC. This translates into CASSPRTGGLGYTF.

This clone was observed once. CDR3 loop: CASIMGEGIGGYTF. The CDR3 DNA is TGTGCCAGCATTATGGGAGAGGGAATTGGTGGCTACACCTTC. V gene TRBV6-5 combines with J gene TRBJ1-2; D is unresolved. Germline CDR1 and CDR2: MNHEY and SVGAGI. This CDR3 comprises 14 residues. The V gene lost 7 bases and the J gene lost 7 bases, with 19 bases spanning the gap.

The chain links TRBV7-8 to TRBJ1-6; 7 bases match TRBD1. Unmatched junction bases numbered 7, after V lost 5 bases and J lost 0 bases. The CDR3 runs to 17 residues. Germline V gene lookup returns CDR1 SGHVS and CDR2 FQNEAQ. The CDR3 protein is CASSGRDSSSYNSPLHF. Written as DNA, the CDR3 is TGTGCCAGCAGCGGACGGGACAGCAGCTCCTATAATTCACCCCTCCACTTT.

The chain recombines TRBV5-1 with TRBJ2-4; TRBD2 agrees at 8 bases. V shed 3 bases, J shed 8 bases, and the junction held 7 bases outside the gene matches. The germline V gene has CDR1 SGHRS and CDR2 YFSETQ. The CDR3 runs 14 residues. CDR3 DNA sequence: TGCGCCAGCAGCTCCGGGACTAGTGTAGACATTCAGTACTTC. Protein: CASSSGTSVDIQYF. Drawing the rest from reference TRBV5-1 and TRBJ2-4, the complete variable domain is KAGVTQTPRYLIKTRGQQVTLSCSPISGHRSVSWYQQTPGQGLQFLFEYFSETQRNKGNFPGRFSGRQFSNSRSEMNVSTLELGDSALYLCASSSGTSVDIQYFGAGTRLSVL.

V usage is TRBV7-9 and J usage is TRBJ1-4, with 7 bases identical to TRBD1. The CDR3 covers 15 residues. V dropped 5 bases and J dropped 7; count of bases not matched to a gene: 10. Germline V gene sequence: CDR1 SEHNR, CDR2 FQNEAQ (reference sequence). This CDR3 is CASSLTGVKGEKLFF. The DNA of the CDR3 is TGTGCCAGCAGCCTCACAGGGGTAAAGGGTGAAAAACTGTTTTTT.